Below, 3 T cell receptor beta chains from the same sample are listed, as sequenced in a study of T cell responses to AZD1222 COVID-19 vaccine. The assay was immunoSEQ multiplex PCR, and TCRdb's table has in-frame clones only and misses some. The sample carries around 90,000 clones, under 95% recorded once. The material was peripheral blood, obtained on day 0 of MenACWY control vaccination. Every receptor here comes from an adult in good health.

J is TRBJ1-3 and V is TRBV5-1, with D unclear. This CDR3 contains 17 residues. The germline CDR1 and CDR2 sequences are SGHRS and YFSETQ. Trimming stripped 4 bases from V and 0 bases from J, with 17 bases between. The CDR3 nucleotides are TGCGCCAGCAGCCCACGGACGGAAGTCCACTCTGGAAACACCATATATTTT. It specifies CASSPRTEVHSGNTIYF. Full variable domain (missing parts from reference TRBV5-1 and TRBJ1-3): KAGVTQTPRYLIKTRGQQVTLSCSPISGHRSVSWYQQTPGQGLQFLFEYFSETQRNKGNFPGRFSGRQFSNSRSEMNVSTLELGDSALYLCASSPRTEVHSGNTIYFGEGSWLTVV.

This CDR3 is CASSFSGGAPQETQYF. The CDR3 nucleotides read TGTGCCAGCAGTTTTTCGGGAGGGGCCCCCCAAGAGACCCAGTACTTC. The V and J genes are TRBV28 and TRBJ2-5, with 8 bases aligning to TRBD2. With V trimmed by 3 bases and J by 1 base, 7 bases remained unmatched. Looked up from germline, CDR1 is MDHEN and CDR2 is SYDVKM. This CDR3 spans 16 amino acids.

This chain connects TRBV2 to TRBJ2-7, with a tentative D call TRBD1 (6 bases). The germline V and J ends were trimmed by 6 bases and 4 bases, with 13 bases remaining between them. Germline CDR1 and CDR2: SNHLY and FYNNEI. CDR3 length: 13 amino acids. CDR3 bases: TGTGCCAGCAGAGACCCCAGGGGTTACGAGCAGTACTTC. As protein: CASRDPRGYEQYF.